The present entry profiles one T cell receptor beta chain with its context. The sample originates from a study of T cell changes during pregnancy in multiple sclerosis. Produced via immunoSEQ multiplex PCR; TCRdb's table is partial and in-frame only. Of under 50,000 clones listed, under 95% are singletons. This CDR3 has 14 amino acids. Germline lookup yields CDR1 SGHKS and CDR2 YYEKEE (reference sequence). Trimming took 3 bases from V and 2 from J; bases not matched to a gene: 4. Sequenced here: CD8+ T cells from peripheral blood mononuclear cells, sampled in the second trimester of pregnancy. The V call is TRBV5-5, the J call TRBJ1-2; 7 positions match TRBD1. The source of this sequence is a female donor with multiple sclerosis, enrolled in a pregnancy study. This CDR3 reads CASSWTGTNYGYTF. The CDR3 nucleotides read TGTGCCAGCAGCTGGACAGGAACCAACTATGGCTACACCTTC.